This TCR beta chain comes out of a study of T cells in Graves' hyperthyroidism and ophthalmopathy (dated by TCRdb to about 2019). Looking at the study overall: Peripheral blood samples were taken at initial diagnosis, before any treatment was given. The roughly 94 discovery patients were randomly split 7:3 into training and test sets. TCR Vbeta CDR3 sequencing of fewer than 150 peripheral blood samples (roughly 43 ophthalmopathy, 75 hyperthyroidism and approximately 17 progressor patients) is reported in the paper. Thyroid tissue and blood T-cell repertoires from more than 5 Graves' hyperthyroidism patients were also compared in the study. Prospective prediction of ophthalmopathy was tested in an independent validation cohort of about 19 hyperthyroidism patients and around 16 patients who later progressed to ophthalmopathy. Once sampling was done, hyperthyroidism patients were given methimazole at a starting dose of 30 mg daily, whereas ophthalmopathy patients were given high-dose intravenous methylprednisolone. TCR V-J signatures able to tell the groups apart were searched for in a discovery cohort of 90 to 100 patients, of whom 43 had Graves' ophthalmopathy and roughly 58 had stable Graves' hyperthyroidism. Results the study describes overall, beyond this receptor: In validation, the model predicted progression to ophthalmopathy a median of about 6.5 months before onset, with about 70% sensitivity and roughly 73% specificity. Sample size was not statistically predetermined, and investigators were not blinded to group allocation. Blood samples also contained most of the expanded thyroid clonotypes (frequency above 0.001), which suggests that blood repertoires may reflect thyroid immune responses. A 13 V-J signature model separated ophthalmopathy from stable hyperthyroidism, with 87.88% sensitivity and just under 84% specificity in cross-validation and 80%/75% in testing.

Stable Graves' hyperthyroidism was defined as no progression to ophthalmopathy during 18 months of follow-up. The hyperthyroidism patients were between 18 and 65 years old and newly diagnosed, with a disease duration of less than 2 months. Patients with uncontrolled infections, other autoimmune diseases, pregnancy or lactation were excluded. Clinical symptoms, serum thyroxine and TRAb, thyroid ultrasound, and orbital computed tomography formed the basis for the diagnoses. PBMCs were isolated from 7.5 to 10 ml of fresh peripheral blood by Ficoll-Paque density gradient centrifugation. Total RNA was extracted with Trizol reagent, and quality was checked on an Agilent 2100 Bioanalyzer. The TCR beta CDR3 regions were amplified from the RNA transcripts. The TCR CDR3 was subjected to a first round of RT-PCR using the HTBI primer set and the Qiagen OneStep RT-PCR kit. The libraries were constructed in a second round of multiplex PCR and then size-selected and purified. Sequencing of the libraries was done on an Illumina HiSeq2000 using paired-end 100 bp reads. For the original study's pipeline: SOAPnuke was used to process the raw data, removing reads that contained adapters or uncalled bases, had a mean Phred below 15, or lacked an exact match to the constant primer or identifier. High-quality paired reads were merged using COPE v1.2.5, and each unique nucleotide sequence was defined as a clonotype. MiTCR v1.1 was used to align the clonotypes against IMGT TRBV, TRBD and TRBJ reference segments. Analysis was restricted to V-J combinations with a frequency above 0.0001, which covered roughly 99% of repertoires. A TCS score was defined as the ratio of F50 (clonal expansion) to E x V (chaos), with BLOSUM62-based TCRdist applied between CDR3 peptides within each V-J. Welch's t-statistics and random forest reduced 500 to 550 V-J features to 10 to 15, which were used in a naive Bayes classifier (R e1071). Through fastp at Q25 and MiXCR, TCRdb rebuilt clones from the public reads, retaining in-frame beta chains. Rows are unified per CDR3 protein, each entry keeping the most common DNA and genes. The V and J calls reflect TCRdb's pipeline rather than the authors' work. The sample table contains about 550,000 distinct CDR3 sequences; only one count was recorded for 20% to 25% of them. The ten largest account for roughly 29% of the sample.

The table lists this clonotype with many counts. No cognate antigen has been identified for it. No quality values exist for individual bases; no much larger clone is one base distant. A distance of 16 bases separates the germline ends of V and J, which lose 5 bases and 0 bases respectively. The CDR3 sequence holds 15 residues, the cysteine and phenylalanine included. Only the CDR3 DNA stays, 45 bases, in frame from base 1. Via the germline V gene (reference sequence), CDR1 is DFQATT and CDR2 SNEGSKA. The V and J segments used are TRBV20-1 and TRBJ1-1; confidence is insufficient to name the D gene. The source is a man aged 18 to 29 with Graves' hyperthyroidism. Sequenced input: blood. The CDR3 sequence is CSAQKNTPMNTEAFF. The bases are TGCAGTGCTCAGAAGAACACACCAATGAACACTGAAGCTTTCTTT.